The clone carrying this T cell receptor (beta chain) was observed a handful of times. MiXCR, run by TCRdb on the 5' RACE reads, gives a single entry per CDR3 protein. The data contain more than 25,000 distinct CDR3 sequences, about 9.6% of them singletons. This sample is drawn from a study of chronic HIV infection and antiretroviral therapy. The sequencing input was peripheral blood. This TCR derives from an adult who had HIV and had not received antiretroviral therapy, or was an uninfected healthy control (not recorded which).

CDR3 sequence (DNA): TGCGCCAGCAGCGCTCAGACTAGCGGGGGGGCTGTAGATACGCAGTATTTT. Residues: CASSAQTSGGAVDTQYF. The gene calls are TRBV4-3 and TRBJ2-3, with 14 nucleotides matching TRBD2. Unmatched junction bases numbered 9, after V lost 5 bases and J lost 5 bases. The CDR3 totals 17 residues. From germline, CDR1 is LGHNA and CDR2 YSLEER.